This TCR beta chain appears in the sequencing data of a study of T cell responses to AZD1222 COVID-19 vaccine. TCRdb's table, derived via immunoSEQ multiplex PCR, lists solely in-frame clones and lacks some. The sample holds about 150,000 clones; roughly 92% are singletons and the top ten take 1.3%. Notes on this clone: The antigen remains undetermined.

Findings and caveats of the study: Repertoire sampling happened only post peak T cell response. Clonal diversity may have been underestimated in mostly white British donors.

Germline CDR1 WSHSY, CDR2 SAAADI. The CDR3 sequence is 15 residues long. V was shortened by 2 bases and J by 8 bases, with 13 bases between the two germline ends. This sequence was found in an adult in good health. V usage is TRBV10-2 and J usage is TRBJ1-6; D is uncertain. The material was peripheral blood, obtained on day 0 of AZD1222 vaccination. CDR3 DNA sequence: TGCGCCAGCAGTGAGGATCCAGGAATTTATTCACCCCTCCACTTT. Translation: CASSEDPGIYSPLHF.